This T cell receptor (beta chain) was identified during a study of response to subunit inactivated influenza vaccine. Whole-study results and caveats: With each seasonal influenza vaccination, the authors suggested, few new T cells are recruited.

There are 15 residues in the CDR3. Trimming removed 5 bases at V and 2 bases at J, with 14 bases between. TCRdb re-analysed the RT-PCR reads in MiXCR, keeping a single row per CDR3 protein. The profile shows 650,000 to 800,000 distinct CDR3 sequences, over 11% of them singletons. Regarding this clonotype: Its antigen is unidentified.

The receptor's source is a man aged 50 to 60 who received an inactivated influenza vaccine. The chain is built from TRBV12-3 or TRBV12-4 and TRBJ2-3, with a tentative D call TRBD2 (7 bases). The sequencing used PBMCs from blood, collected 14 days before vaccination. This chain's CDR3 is CASSPGGPHTDTQYF. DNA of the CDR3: TGTGCCAGCAGTCCCGGGGGGCCCCACACAGATACGCAGTATTTT.